This T cell receptor (beta chain) is from a study of technical replicates of blood from a few donors. From germline, CDR1 is MNHEY and CDR2 SVGAGI. Trimming at V came to 8 bases and at J to 6 bases, leaving 2 bases not matched to a gene. This CDR3 is 12 amino acids long. Method: immunoSEQ multiplex PCR; TCRdb's copy keeps in-frame clones and lacks some. The repertoire has 80,000 to 95,000 clones, about 94% of them found once; the top ten carry 0.2% to 0.25%. This clone was counted only a few times. The sequence was obtained from a human donor in good health. The source material was T cells isolated from PBMCs. The chain is built from TRBV6-5 and TRBJ2-1, with 9 bases fitting TRBD1. DNA for the CDR3: TGTGCCAGCCGGACAGGGGTCAATGAGCAGTTCTTC. This gives the protein CASRTGVNEQFF.